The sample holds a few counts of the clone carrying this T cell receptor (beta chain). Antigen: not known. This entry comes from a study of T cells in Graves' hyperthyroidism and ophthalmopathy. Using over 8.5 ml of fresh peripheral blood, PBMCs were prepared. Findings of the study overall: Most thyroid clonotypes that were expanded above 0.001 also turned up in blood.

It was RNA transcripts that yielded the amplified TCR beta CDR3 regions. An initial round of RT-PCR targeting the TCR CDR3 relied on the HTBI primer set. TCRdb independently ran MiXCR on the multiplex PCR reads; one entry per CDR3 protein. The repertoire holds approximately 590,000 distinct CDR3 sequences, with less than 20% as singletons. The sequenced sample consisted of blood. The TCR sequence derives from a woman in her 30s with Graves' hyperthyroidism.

The CDR3 DNA reads TGCGCCAGCAGCCGAGAGACAGGTCGAAGCTACGAGCAGTACTTC. Its protein is CASSRETGRSYEQYF. The chain combines TRBV4-1 with TRBJ2-7; D perhaps matches TRBD1 (6 bases). Trimming shortened V by 4 bases and J by 3 bases, and 16 bases separated the two germline ends. The CDR3 extends over 15 amino acids. Germline V gives CDR1 MGHRA, CDR2 YSYEKL.